Reported below is one T cell receptor beta chain. Germline CDR1 and CDR2: MGHRA and YSYEKL. V shed 4 bases and J 1 base; nucleotides not matched to a gene: 9. This CDR3 comprises 16 residues. TCRdb redid the calling of the reads with MiXCR, one entry per CDR3 protein. The sample records fewer than 1,300 distinct CDR3 sequences, 80% being singletons. This sample stems from a study of regulatory T cells in long-lasting Graves disease. The TCR library was prepared using RNA isolated from PBMCs. This TCR came from a woman aged 25 to 39 with Graves disease. This specimen was peripheral blood mononuclear cells (PBMCs), taken with antithyroid drug treatment, in newly diagnosed or persistent Graves disease (not recorded which). The genes are TRBV4-1 and TRBJ2-5; 7 bases are shared with TRBD1. The CDR3 sequence is CASSPIEAGGQETQYF. CDR3 bases: TGCGCCAGCAGCCCAATCGAAGCAGGGGGCCAAGAGACCCAGTACTTC.